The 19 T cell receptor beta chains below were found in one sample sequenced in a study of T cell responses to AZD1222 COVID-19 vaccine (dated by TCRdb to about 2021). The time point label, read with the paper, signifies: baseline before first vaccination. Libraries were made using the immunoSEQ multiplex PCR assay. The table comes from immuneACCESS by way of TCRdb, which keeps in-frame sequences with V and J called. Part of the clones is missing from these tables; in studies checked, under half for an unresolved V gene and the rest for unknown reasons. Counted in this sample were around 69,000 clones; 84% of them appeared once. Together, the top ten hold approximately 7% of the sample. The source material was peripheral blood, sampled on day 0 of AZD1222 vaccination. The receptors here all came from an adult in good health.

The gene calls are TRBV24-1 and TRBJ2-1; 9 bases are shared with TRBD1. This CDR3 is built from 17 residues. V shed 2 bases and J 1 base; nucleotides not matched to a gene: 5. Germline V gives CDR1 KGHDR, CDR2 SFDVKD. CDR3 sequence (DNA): TGTGCCACCAGTGATTCCTTCGGACAGGGGTCCTACAATGAGCAGTTCTTC. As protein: CATSDSFGQGSYNEQFF.

This chain's CDR3 is CSVVPETPQFSYEQYF. CDR3 nucleotide sequence: TGCAGCGTTGTACCGGAGACTCCTCAATTTTCCTACGAGCAGTACTTC. The genes are TRBV29-1 and TRBJ2-7; D remains ambiguous. The germline V gene has CDR1 SQVTM and CDR2 ANQGSEA. The CDR3 extends over 16 amino acids. The V end was cut by 4 bases, the J end by 1 base, with 20 bases between.

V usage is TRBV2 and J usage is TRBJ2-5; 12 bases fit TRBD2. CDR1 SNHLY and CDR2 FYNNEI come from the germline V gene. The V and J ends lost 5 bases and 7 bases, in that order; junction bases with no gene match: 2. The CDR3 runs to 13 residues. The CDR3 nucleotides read TGTGCCAGCAGTCAGACTAGCGGGGGGACCCAGTACTTC. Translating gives CASSQTSGGTQYF.

The DNA of the CDR3 is TGTGCCAGCAGCTTAGGCGAGGTTTCGGGAGGGGCCTACGAGCAGTACTTC. It translates to CASSLGEVSGGAYEQYF. The V and J genes are TRBV7-6 and TRBJ2-7; 8 nucleotides agree with TRBD2. The CDR3 has 17 amino acids. CDR1 and CDR2 (germline): SGHVS, FNYEAQ. Trimming took 1 base from V and 2 from J; bases not matched to a gene: 10.

The CDR3 sequence is CASSYLHLGPTYEQYF. DNA for the CDR3: TGTGCCAGCAGCTACTTACACCTGGGCCCCACCTACGAGCAGTACTTC. The chain recombines TRBV5-6 with TRBJ2-7; no reliable D call. CDR1 SGHDT and CDR2 YYEEEE come from the germline V gene. Deletions cut 3 bases from V and 2 bases from J, with 18 bases between. CDR3 size: 16 residues.

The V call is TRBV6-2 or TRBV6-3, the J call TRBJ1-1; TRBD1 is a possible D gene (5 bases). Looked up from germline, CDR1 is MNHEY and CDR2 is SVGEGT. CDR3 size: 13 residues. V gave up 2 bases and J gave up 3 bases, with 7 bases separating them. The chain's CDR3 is CASSYARDTEAFF. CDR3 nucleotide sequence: TGTGCCAGCAGTTACGCCAGGGACACTGAAGCTTTCTTT.

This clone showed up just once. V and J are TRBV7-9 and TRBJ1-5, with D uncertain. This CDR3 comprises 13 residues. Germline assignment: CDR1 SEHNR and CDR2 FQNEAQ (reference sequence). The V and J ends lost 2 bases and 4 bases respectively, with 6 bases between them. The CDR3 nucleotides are TGTGCCAGCAGCTTAAATTGGAATCAGCCCCAGCATTTT. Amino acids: CASSLNWNQPQHF.

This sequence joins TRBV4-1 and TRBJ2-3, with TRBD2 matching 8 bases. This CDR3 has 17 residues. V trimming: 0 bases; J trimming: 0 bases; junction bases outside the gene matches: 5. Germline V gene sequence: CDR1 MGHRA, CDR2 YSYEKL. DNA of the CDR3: TGCGCCAGCAGCCAAGATGGAGCGGGGGTAAGCACAGATACGCAGTATTTT. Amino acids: CASSQDGAGVSTDTQYF.

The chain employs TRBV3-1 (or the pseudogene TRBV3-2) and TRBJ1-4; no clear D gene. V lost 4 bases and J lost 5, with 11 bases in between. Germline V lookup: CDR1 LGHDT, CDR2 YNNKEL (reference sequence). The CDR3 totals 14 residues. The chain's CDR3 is CASSLNGRNEKLFF. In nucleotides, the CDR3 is TGTGCCAGCAGCCTGAATGGACGAAATGAAAAACTGTTTTTT.

CDR3: CASSSRGDDTQYF. The CDR3 DNA is TGCGCCAGCAGCTCGCGGGGGGACGATACGCAGTATTTT. This chain joins TRBV5-1 and TRBJ2-3; 8 bases align to TRBD2. The CDR3 covers 13 residues. J gave up 6 bases and V 3 bases, and 3 bases lay outside the gene matches. Germline V gene lookup returns CDR1 SGHRS and CDR2 YFSETQ.

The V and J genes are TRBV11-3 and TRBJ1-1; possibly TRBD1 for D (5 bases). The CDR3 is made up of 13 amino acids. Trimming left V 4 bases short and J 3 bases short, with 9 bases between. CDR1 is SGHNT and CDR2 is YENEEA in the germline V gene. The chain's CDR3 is CASSSQAHTEAFF. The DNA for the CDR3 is TGTGCCAGCAGCTCACAGGCCCACACTGAAGCTTTCTTT.

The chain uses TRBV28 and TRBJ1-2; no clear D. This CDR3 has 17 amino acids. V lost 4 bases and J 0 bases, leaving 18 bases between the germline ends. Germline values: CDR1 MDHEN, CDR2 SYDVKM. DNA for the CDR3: TGTGCCAGCAGTTCAATCCTTTTCGGCCGGGCTAACTATGGCTACACCTTC. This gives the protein CASSSILFGRANYGYTF.

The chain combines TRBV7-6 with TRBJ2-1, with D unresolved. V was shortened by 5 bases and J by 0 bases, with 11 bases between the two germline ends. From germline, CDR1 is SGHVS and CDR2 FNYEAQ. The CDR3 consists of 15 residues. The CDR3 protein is CASSQMHSSYNEQFF. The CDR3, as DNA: TGTGCCAGCAGCCAAATGCATTCCTCCTACAATGAGCAGTTCTTC.

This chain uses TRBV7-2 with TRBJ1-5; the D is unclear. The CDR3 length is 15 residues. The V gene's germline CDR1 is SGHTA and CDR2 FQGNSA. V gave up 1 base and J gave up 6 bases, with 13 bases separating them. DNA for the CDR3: TGTGCCAGCAGCTTAGTCGGATGGGAGGGTCAGCCCCAGCATTTT. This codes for CASSLVGWEGQPQHF.

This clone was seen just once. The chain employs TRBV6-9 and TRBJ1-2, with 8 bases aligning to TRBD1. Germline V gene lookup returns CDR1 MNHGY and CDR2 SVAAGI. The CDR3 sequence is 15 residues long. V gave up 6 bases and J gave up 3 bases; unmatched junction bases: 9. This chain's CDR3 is CASSNTGGWDYGYTF. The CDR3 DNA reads TGTGCCAGCAGCAACACAGGGGGTTGGGACTATGGCTACACCTTC.

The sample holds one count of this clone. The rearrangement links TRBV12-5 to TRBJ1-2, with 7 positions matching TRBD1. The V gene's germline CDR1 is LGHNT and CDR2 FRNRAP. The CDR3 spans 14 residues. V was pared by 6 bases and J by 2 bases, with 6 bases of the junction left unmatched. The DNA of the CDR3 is TGTGCTAGTGGACCGGGACAGCCCAACTATGGCTACACCTTC. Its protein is CASGPGQPNYGYTF.

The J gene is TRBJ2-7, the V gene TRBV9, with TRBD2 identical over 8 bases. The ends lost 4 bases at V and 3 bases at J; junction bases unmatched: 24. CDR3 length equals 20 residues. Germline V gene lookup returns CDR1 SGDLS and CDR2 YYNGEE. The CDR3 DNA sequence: TGTGCCAGCAGCCCAGTCGGGGAGCGGGGGCTGCTACTAGGTGGCTACGAGCAGTACTTC. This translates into CASSPVGERGLLLGGYEQYF. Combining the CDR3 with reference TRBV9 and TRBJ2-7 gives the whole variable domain DSGVTQTPKHLITATGQRVTLRCSPRSGDLSVYWYQQSLDQGLQFLIQYYNGEERAKGNILERFSAQQFPDLHSELNLSSLELGDSALYFCASSPVGERGLLLGGYEQYFGPGTRLTVT.

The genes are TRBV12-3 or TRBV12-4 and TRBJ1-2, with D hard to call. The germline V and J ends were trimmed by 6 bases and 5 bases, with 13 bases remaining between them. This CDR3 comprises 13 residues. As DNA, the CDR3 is TGTGCCAGCAGGTCCCGGAGGGCATATGGCTACACCTTC. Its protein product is CASRSRRAYGYTF.

DNA of the CDR3: TGCAGCGTTTCAGCGGGTTTAGAGACCCAGTACTTC. This gives the protein CSVSAGLETQYF. The chain links TRBV29-1 to TRBJ2-5, with D possibly matching TRBD2 (6 bases). V shed 5 bases and J shed 4 bases, with 11 bases lying between them. CDR1 is SQVTM and CDR2 is ANQGSEA in the germline V gene. This CDR3 spans 12 amino acids.